The 19 T cell receptor beta chains presented below share a single source sample, sequenced in a study of blood T cell repertoires in COVID-19 (dated by TCRdb to 2019 to 2021). The library was prepared using the immunoSEQ multiplex PCR assay. TCRdb took over this immuneACCESS table, retaining in-frame rearrangements with V and J assigned. Such tables are incomplete; in checked studies, under half of the missing clones stem from an unresolved V gene, and the remainder is unexplained. The sample contains 30,000 to 40,000 clones, approximately 80% of them found a single time. The ten biggest clones cover around 1.6% of the sample. Sequencing used peripheral blood. Receptors were obtained from a man between 60 and 70 years old with COVID-19, enrolled during active disease.

The sample holds one count of this clone. The rearrangement joins TRBV7-3 to TRBJ2-1; 8 bases line up with TRBD2. The V gene's germline CDR1 is SGHTA and CDR2 FQGTGA. CDR3 size: 15 residues. V lost 5 bases and J lost 6; bases outside the gene matches: 9. The CDR3 DNA follows: TGTGCCAGCAGCCCACCCGGGGGGGCCGTCAATGAGCAGTTCTTC. This codes for CASSPPGGAVNEQFF.

J is TRBJ1-4 and V is TRBV29-1; 12 nucleotides match TRBD1. This CDR3 comprises 18 residues. Germline trimming cut 3 bases from V and 0 bases from J; bases unmatched to any gene: 8. From germline, CDR1 is SQVTM and CDR2 ANQGSEA. CDR3 coding DNA: TGCAGCGTTGACCCCGGGACAGGGGGCCTCGCAACTAATGAAAAACTGTTTTTT. Its protein is CSVDPGTGGLATNEKLFF.

This clone occurred once. The chain combines TRBV6-5 with TRBJ1-5; TRBD1 matches at 8 bases. Trimming cost V 5 bases and J 2 bases; bases outside gene matches: 5. CDR1 and CDR2 (germline): MNHEY, SVGAGI. The length of the CDR3 is 15 residues. The CDR3 sequence is CASSSRGLGNQPQHF. As DNA, the CDR3 is TGTGCCAGCAGTAGCAGGGGGCTTGGCAATCAGCCCCAGCATTTT.

The chain employs TRBV6-6 and TRBJ1-2, with D perhaps matching TRBD1 (5 bases). This CDR3 has 14 amino acids. The germline V gene has CDR1 MNHNY and CDR2 SVGAGI (reference sequence). Between the trimmed V and J ends, which lost 7 bases and 2 bases, there was a span of 14 bases. Written as DNA, the CDR3 is TGTGCCAGCAAGTTGACAGAGTTGAACTATGGCTACACCTTC. Protein product: CASKLTELNYGYTF.

This clone showed up just once. The genes are TRBV2 and TRBJ2-1; maybe TRBD2 (5 bases). Germline V gives CDR1 SNHLY, CDR2 FYNNEI. CDR3 length: 14 amino acids. V lost 8 bases, J lost 1 base, and 12 bases lay in between. Here the CDR3 DNA reads TGTGCCAGCCGACCCCGGGGATCCTACAATGAGCAGTTCTTC. Its protein product is CASRPRGSYNEQFF.

The rearrangement links TRBV11-2 to TRBJ1-1; the D is unclear. With 0 bases removed from V and 1 base from J, the gap between germline ends came to 9 bases. The CDR3 is made up of 15 amino acids. Germline CDR1 is SGHAT and CDR2 is FQNNGV. CDR3 residues: CASSLDPGPNTEAFF. CDR3 in DNA: TGTGCCAGCAGCTTAGATCCTGGGCCGAACACTGAAGCTTTCTTT.

V and J are TRBV6-4 and TRBJ2-1; TRBD2 matches 12 bases. J lost 6 bases, V lost 0 bases, and 0 bases had no gene match. The CDR3 covers 15 residues. Germline CDR1 reads MRHNA; CDR2 reads SNTAGT. CDR3 coding DNA: TGTGCCAGCAGTGACTCGACTAGCGGGAGCAATGAGCAGTTCTTC. Translated: CASSDSTSGSNEQFF.

The chain joins TRBV18 to TRBJ1-1; unclear D gene. The CDR3 covers 13 residues. Trimming took off 3 bases at V and 3 bases at J, with 8 bases between the two ends. Germline V gene data show CDR1 as KGHSH and CDR2 as LQKENI. The CDR3 nucleotides are TGTGCCAGCTCACCCGAAGCTCACACTGAAGCTTTCTTT. Translating gives CASSPEAHTEAFF.

This chain joins TRBV6-5 and TRBJ2-2; D is unclear. Germline assignment: CDR1 MNHEY and CDR2 SVGAGI. Trimming left V 8 bases short and J 0 bases short, with 10 bases between. The CDR3 length is 14 residues. The CDR3 loop is CASESRPNTGELFF. The DNA for the CDR3 is TGTGCCAGCGAGAGCAGGCCGAACACCGGGGAGCTGTTTTTT.

The rearrangement links TRBV10-3 to TRBJ2-5; TRBD2 might be the D (5 bases). CDR1 and CDR2 (germline): ENHRY, SYGVKD. The germline V and J ends were trimmed by 4 bases and 5 bases, with 8 bases remaining between them. This CDR3 is built from 12 residues. CDR3 protein: CAISVREETQYF. Written as DNA, the CDR3 is TGTGCCATCAGTGTAAGGGAGGAGACCCAGTACTTC.

J is TRBJ2-2 and V is TRBV7-2, with D uncertain. From germline, CDR1 is SGHTA and CDR2 FQGNSA. Trimming stripped 1 base from V and 4 bases from J, with 7 bases between. The CDR3 totals 14 residues. The CDR3 region is CASSLGPLTGELFF. In nucleotides, the CDR3 is TGTGCCAGCAGCTTAGGGCCCCTCACCGGGGAGCTGTTTTTT.

Of note for this clone: Other DNA variants within this sample encode the same CDR3. This chain joins TRBV19 and TRBJ1-1; D might be TRBD1 (6 bases). Germline lookup yields CDR1 LNHDA and CDR2 SQIVND (reference sequence). V lost 8 bases and J 0 bases, leaving 10 bases between the germline ends. This CDR3 has 13 residues. The CDR3 DNA reads as TGTGCCAGTCGGGACAAGATGAACACTGAAGCTTTCTTT. Encoded protein: CASRDKMNTEAFF.

V gene TRBV30 combines with J gene TRBJ2-7; TRBD2 matches at 8 bases. The CDR3 loop spans 14 amino acids. Germline CDR1 reads GTSNPN; CDR2 reads SVGIG (reference sequence). V trimming: 2 bases; J trimming: 5 bases; junction bases outside the gene matches: 8. The CDR3 nucleotides read TGTGCCTGGAGTCATCGGGGGGGGGACCACGAGCAGTACTTC. Protein sequence: CAWSHRGGDHEQYF.

The V and J genes are TRBV5-6 and TRBJ1-2, with D possibly TRBD1 on 5 matching bases. CDR3 length equals 15 residues. In germline, CDR1 is SGHDT, CDR2 YYEEEE. The V end lost 0 bases, the J end lost 3 bases, and 12 bases lay between the germline ends. The CDR3 bases are TGTGCCAGCAGCTTGGTAGGCGGGACCGACTATGGCTACACCTTC. Its translation is CASSLVGGTDYGYTF.

This clone was picked up one time. The gene calls are TRBV10-2 and TRBJ1-4; D is perhaps TRBD1 (5 bases). The length of the CDR3 is 13 residues. Trimming left V 6 bases short and J 5 bases short, with 10 bases between. In germline, CDR1 is WSHSY, CDR2 SAAADI. Written as DNA, the CDR3 is TGCGCCAGCAGCAAGGGGCTAAATGAAAAACTGTTTTTT. Translation: CASSKGLNEKLFF.

The chain links TRBV10-2 to TRBJ2-7, with 9 positions matching TRBD2. V shed 7 bases and J 5 bases; nucleotides not matched to a gene: 6. CDR1 and CDR2 from the germline V gene are WSHSY and SAAADI. The CDR3 loop spans 13 amino acids. The DNA for the CDR3 is TGCGCCAGCACCCGGCTAGCGGGGCACGAGCAGTACTTC. Residues: CASTRLAGHEQYF.

The V gene is TRBV6-2 or TRBV6-3, the J gene TRBJ1-2; 7 bases are shared with TRBD1. The trim removed 6 bases at V and 4 bases at J, leaving 8 bases unmatched. The CDR3 consists of 14 residues. Germline V gene data show CDR1 as MNHEY and CDR2 as SVGEGT. CDR3 coding DNA: TGTGCCAGCAGCGACCTCCGGGACAGCTATGGCTACACCTTC. Amino acid sequence: CASSDLRDSYGYTF.

The sample holds one count of this clone. The chain joins TRBV30 to TRBJ1-1, with TRBD1 identical over 9 bases. This CDR3 is 14 amino acids long. The germline CDR1 and CDR2 sequences are GTSNPN and SVGIG (reference sequence). Here the CDR3 DNA reads TGTGCTCTTGGGACAGGGCCCATGAACACTGAAGCTTTCTTT. As protein: CALGTGPMNTEAFF.

The chain uses TRBV7-9 and TRBJ1-1, with D possibly matching TRBD1 (6 bases). CDR1 and CDR2 from the germline V gene are SEHNR and FQNEAQ (reference sequence). CDR3 length equals 18 residues. Deletions cut 5 bases from V and 4 bases from J, with 26 bases between. The CDR3 here is CASSRTITGHTSGTEAFF. The CDR3 DNA sequence: TGTGCCAGCAGCCGAACCATTACAGGGCATACCTCGGGCACTGAAGCTTTCTTT. Based on the CDR3 plus reference TRBV7-9 and TRBJ1-1, the full variable domain is DTGVSQNPRHKITKRGQNVTFRCDPISEHNRLYWYRQTLGQGPEFLTYFQNEAQLEKSRLLSDRFSAERPKGSFSTLEIQRTEQGDSAMYLCASSRTITGHTSGTEAFFGQGTRLTVV.